This T cell receptor beta chain was identified in a study of blood T cells in healthy people across ages. Germline V CDR1 and CDR2: DFQATT, SNEGSKA (reference sequence). V dropped 6 bases and J dropped 5 bases, with 6 bases sitting between them. The CDR3 has 10 residues. A second PCR, run for roughly 7 to 12 cycles, used a sample-barcoded 5' primer plus a J-beta primer mix. TCRdb recomputed calls from the 5' RACE reads with MiXCR, one row per CDR3 protein. The sample shows approximately 790,000 distinct CDR3 sequences, 62% of them seen only once. Study results and limitations: Long-lived donors had more naive CD4+ cells and higher diversity than aged donors. Across the age range, TCR beta diversity per million T cells fell in a roughly linear way.

Note on this clonotype: Its target is not known.

The authors drew around 11 milliliters of peripheral blood from each donor. The authors isolated at least 6.5 million PBMCs per sample. This TCR came from a man aged 30-40 years in good health. V is TRBV20-1 and J is TRBJ2-3; D might be TRBD1 or TRBD2, each matching 5 bases. The sequencing sample was made of blood. CDR3 protein: CSAGEDTQYF. The CDR3 DNA sequence: TGCAGTGCGGGGGAAGATACGCAGTATTTT.